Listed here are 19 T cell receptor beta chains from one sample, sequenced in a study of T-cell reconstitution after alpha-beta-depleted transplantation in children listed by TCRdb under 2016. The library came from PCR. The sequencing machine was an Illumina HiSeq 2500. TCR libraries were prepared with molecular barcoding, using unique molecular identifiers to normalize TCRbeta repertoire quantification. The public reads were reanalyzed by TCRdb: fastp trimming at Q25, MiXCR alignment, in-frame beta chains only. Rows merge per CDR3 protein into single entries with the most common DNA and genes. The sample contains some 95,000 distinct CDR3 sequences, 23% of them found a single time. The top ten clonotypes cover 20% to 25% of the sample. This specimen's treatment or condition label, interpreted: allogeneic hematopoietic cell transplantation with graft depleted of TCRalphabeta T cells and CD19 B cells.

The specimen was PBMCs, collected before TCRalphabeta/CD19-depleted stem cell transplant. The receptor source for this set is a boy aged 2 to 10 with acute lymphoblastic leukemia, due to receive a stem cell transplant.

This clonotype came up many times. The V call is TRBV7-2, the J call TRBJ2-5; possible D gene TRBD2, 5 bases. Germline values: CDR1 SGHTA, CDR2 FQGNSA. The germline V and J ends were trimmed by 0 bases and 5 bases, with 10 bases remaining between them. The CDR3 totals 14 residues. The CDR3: CASSLALAWETQYF. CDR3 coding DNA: TGTGCCAGCAGCTTAGCGCTAGCCTGGGAGACCCAGTACTTC.

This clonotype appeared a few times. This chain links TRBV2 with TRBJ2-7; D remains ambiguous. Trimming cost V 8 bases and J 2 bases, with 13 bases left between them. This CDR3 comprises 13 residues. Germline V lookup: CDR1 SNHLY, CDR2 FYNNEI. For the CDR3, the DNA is TGTGCCAGCTCTGTCCTCGAGACCTACGAGCAGTACTTC. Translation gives CASSVLETYEQYF.

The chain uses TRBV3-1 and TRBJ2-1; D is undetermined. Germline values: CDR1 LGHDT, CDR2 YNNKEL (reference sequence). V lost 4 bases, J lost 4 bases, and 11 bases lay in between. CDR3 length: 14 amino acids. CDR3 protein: CASSLRARYNEQFF. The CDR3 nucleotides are TGTGCCAGCAGCCTCCGGGCCAGATACAATGAGCAGTTCTTC.

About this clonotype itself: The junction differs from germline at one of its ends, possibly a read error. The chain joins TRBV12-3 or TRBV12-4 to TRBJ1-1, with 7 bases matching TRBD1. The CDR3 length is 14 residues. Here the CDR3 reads CASGLVDRESEAFF. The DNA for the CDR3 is TGTGCCAGCGGTTTAGTCGACAGGGAATCTGAAGCTTTCTTT.

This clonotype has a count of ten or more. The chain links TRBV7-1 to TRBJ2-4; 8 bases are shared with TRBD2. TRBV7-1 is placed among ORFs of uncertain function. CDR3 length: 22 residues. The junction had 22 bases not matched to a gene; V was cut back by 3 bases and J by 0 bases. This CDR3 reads CASSSAGRGVTGQSLAKNIQYF. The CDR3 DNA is TGTGCCAGCAGCTCCGCTGGGCGGGGGGTAACTGGGCAATCACTAGCCAAAAACATTCAGTACTTC.

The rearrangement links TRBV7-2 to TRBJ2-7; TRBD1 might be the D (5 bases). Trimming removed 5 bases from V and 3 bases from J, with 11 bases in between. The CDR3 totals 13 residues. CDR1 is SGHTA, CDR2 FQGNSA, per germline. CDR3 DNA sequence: TGTGCCAGCAGCCCGATGACAGTCTACGAGCAGTACTTC. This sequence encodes CASSPMTVYEQYF.

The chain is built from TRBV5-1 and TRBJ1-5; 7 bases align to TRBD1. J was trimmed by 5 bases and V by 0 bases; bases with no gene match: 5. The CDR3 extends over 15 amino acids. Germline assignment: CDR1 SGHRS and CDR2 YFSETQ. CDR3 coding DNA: TGCGCCAGCAGCTTGGGGACTCAGGGGGATCAGCCCCAGCATTTT. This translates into CASSLGTQGDQPQHF.

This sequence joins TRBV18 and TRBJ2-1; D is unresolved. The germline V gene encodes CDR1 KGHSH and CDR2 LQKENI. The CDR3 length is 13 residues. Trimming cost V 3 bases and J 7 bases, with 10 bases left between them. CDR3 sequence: CASSPELANEQFF. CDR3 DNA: TGTGCCAGCTCACCGGAACTCGCGAATGAGCAGTTCTTC. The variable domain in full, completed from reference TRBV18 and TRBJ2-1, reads NAGVMQNPRHLVRRRGQEARLRCSPMKGHSHVYWYRQLPEEGLKFMVYLQKENIIDESGMPKERFSAEFPKEGPSILRIQQVVRGDSAAYFCASSPELANEQFFGPGTRLTVL.

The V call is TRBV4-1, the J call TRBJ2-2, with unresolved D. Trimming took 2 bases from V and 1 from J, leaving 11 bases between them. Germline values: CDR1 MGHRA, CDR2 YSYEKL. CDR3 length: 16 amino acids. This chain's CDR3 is CASSQSRQLNTGELFF. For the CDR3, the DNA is TGCGCCAGCAGCCAAAGTCGGCAGCTGAACACCGGGGAGCTGTTTTTT.

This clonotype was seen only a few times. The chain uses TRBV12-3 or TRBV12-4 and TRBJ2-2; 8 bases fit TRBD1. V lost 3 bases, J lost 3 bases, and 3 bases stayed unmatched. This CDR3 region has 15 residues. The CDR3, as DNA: TGTGCCAGCAGTTTGGGACAGGCTCACACCGGGGAGCTGTTTTTT. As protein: CASSLGQAHTGELFF.

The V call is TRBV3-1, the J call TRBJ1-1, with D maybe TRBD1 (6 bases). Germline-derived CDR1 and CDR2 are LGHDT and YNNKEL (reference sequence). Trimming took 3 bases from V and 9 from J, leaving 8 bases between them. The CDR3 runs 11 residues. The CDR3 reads CASSQRDKAFF. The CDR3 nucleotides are TGTGCCAGCAGCCAGCGGGACAAAGCTTTCTTT.

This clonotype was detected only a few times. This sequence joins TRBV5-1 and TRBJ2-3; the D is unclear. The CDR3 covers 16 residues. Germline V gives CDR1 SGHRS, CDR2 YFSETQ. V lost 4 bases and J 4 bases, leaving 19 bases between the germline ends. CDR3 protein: CASSLGNGASPDTQYF. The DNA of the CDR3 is TGCGCCAGCAGCCTAGGAAATGGCGCCAGCCCAGATACGCAGTATTTT. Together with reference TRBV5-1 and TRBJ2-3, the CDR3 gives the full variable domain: KAGVTQTPRYLIKTRGQQVTLSCSPISGHRSVSWYQQTPGQGLQFLFEYFSETQRNKGNFPGRFSGRQFSNSRSEMNVSTLELGDSALYLCASSLGNGASPDTQYFGPGTRLTVL.

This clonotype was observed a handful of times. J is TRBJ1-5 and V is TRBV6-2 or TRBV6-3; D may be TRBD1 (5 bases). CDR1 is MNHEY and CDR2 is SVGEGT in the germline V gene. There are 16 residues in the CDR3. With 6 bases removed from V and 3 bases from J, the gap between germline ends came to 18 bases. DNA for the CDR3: TGTGCCAGCAGCCATCTTCGGGACGCCTCCAATCAGCCCCAGCATTTT. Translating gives CASSHLRDASNQPQHF.

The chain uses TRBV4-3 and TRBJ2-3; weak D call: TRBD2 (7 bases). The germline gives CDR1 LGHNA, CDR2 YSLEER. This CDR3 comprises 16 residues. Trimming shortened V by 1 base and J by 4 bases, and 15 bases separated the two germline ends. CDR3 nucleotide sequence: TGCGCCAGCAGCCAAGTTACTCAGGGGAGGGCAGATACGCAGTATTTT. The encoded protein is CASSQVTQGRADTQYF.

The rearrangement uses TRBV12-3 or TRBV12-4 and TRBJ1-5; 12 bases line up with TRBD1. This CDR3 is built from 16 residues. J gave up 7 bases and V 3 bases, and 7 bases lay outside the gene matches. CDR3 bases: TGTGCCAGCAGTTTCGGCGGGACAGGGGGCGGACAGCCCCAGCATTTT. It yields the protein CASSFGGTGGGQPQHF.

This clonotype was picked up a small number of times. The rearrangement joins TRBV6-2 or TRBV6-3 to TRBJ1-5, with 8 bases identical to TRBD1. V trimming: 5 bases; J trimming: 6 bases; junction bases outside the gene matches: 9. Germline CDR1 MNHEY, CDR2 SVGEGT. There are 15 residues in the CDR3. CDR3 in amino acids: CASSQAGGAGQPQHF. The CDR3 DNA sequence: TGTGCCAGCAGTCAGGCAGGGGGCGCGGGTCAGCCCCAGCATTTT.

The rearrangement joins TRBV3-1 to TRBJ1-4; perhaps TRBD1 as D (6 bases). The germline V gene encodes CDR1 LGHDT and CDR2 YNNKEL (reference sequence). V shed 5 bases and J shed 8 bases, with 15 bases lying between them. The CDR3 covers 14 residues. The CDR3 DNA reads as TGTGCCAGCAGCTCCTCGGGGGCGGGAGAAAAACTGTTTTTT. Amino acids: CASSSSGAGEKLFF.

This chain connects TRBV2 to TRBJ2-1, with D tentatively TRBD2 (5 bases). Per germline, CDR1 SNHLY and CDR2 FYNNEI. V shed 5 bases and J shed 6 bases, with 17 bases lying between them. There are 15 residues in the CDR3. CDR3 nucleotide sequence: TGTGCCAGCAGTACCGAGGAGCGGAGCTTCAATGAGCAGTTCTTC. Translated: CASSTEERSFNEQFF.

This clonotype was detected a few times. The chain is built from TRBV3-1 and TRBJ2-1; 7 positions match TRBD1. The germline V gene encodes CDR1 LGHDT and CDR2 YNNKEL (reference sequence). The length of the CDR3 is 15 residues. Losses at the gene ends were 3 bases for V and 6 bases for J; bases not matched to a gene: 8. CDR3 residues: CASSHTGALPNEQFF. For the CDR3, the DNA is TGTGCCAGCAGCCACACAGGGGCGCTCCCCAATGAGCAGTTCTTC.